This T cell receptor (beta chain) comes out of a study of blood T cell repertoires in COVID-19. Study-wide background: Whether acute or convalescent, the COVID-19 samples came from the United States, Italy and Spain.

Produced via immunoSEQ multiplex PCR; TCRdb's table is partial and in-frame only. This sample has roughly 230,000 clones, with 80% to 85% found just once. Recruitment covered 25 or so US areas and drew participants whose ages spanned roughly 18 to 100 years. Clinical histories supplied by participants themselves formed the basis of cohort assignment. Sequenced material: PBMCs or T cells enriched from blood (not recorded which). This sequence was found in a man between 45 and 60 years old who had recovered from COVID-19.

In DNA, the CDR3 is TGCGCCACCAAAACACCCCAGGGCAGGGTGCCTTCAGGGACTGGAAACACCATATATTTT. It encodes CATKTPQGRVPSGTGNTIYF. The V gene is TRBV23-1, the J gene TRBJ1-3, with D possibly TRBD1 on 5 matching bases. TRBV23-1 is noted as an ORF with a role that remains uncertain. This CDR3 spans 20 amino acids. V lost 10 bases, J lost 2 bases, and 33 bases lay in between.